The 28 T cell receptor beta chains below come from one sample, sequenced in a study of OX40 agonist ivuxolimab in advanced cancers. The data were produced by immunoSEQ multiplex PCR, yet TCRdb's version contains in-frame clones alone and is incomplete. This sample has 30,000 to 45,000 clones; more than 70% occur once, and the top ten carry 9.5% to 15%. The source was CD4+ or CD8+ T cells sorted from blood, collected in a trial of the OX40 agonist ivuxolimab. The source of these receptors is an adult with an advanced solid tumor such as melanoma, head and neck, liver or kidney cancer.

The V and J genes are TRBV6-1 and TRBJ2-7; 8 nucleotides match TRBD1. The CDR3 has 15 amino acids. V lost 1 base, J lost 0 bases, and 2 bases stayed unmatched. CDR1 is MNHNS, CDR2 SASEGT, per germline. This chain's CDR3 is CASSEGQGISYEQYF. CDR3 sequence (DNA): TGTGCCAGCAGTGAAGGACAGGGGATCTCCTACGAGCAGTACTTC.

The DNA for the CDR3 is TGTGCCAGCAGCCCCCGGAACAGGGCCTACGAGCAGTACTTC. It is translated as CASSPRNRAYEQYF. The V gene is TRBV14, the J gene TRBJ2-7, with a weak D call TRBD1 (6 bases). V lost 4 bases and J 2 bases, leaving 12 bases between the germline ends. The CDR3 length is 14 residues. Germline CDR1 and CDR2: SGHDN and FVKESK.

The V and J genes are TRBV10-3 and TRBJ2-1, with 8 bases that match TRBD2. Germline lookup yields CDR1 ENHRY and CDR2 SYGVKD. The CDR3 length is 14 residues. The junction had 13 bases not matched to a gene; V was cut back by 8 bases and J by 10 bases. CDR3 protein: CAIGPGGPASEQFF. For the CDR3, the DNA is TGTGCCATCGGGCCGGGAGGGCCTGCGAGCGAGCAGTTCTTC.

This CDR3 is CASSQADVLYGSYTF. CDR3 nucleotides: TGCGCCAGCAGCCAAGCGGACGTCCTCTATGGTAGCTACACCTTC. J is TRBJ1-2 and V is TRBV4-1; D gene unclear. Trimming left V 1 base short and J 9 bases short, with 18 bases between. Germline V CDR1 and CDR2: MGHRA, YSYEKL. CDR3 length: 15 amino acids.

Regarding this clone: This likely traces to a read error, being one base from a far larger clone. The chain joins TRBV5-6 to TRBJ2-3; D gene unclear. Germline CDR1 reads SGHDT; CDR2 reads YYEEEE. Trimming took off 0 bases at V and 0 bases at J, with 14 bases between the two ends. This CDR3 spans 17 amino acids. CDR3 DNA: TGTGCCAGCAGCTTGGTCATCCGGAGTCTAAGCACAGATACGCAGTATTTT. Protein sequence: CASSLVIRSLSTDTQYF. Drawing the rest from reference TRBV5-6 and TRBJ2-3, the complete variable domain is DAGVTQSPTHLIKTRGQQVTLRCSPKSGHDTVSWYQQALGQGPQFIFQYYEEEERQRGNFPDRFSGHQFPNYSSELNVNALLLGDSALYLCASSLVIRSLSTDTQYFGPGTRLTVL.

The count of this clone is one. The gene calls are TRBV19 and TRBJ2-5; D tentatively fits TRBD1 or TRBD2 (5 bases each). Germline assignment: CDR1 LNHDA and CDR2 SQIVND (reference sequence). The CDR3 is 14 amino acids. Trimming stripped 3 bases from V and 5 bases from J, with 13 bases between. CDR3 region: CASSIVGTQETQYF. CDR3 bases: TGTGCCAGTAGTATTGTCGGGACGCAGGAGACCCAGTACTTC.

V gene TRBV7-9 combines with J gene TRBJ2-7, with 13 bases matching TRBD2. V shed 5 bases, J shed 3 bases, and the junction held 4 bases outside the gene matches. The CDR3 length is 15 residues. CDR1 is SEHNR and CDR2 is FQNEAQ in the germline V gene (reference sequence). CDR3 bases: TGTGCCAGCAGCCTCTGGACTAGCGGGAGCTACGAGCAGTACTTC. Translating it yields CASSLWTSGSYEQYF.

Remarks on this clone: Here the CDR3 omits its conserved ending phenylalanine or tryptophan, so a read error is the likely source. V is TRBV7-8 and J is TRBJ2-7; 7 nucleotides agree with TRBD2. Unmatched junction bases numbered 2, after V lost 0 bases and J lost 6 bases. The CDR3 runs 13 residues. CDR1 and CDR2 from the germline V gene are SGHVS and FQNEAQ. The CDR3 sequence is CASSLASGLEQYL. CDR3 bases: TGTGCCAGCAGCTTAGCTAGCGGGCTCGAGCAGTACCTC.

V usage is TRBV29-1 and J usage is TRBJ2-1; no firm D call. Trimming stripped 4 bases from V and 8 bases from J, with 6 bases between. CDR3 length equals 10 residues. CDR1 and CDR2 from the germline V gene are SQVTM and ANQGSEA. The CDR3 sequence is CSVVPDEQFF. CDR3 nucleotides: TGCAGCGTTGTCCCCGATGAGCAGTTCTTC.

The V and J genes are TRBV27 and TRBJ2-7, with D uncertain. Germline CDR1 MNHEY, CDR2 SMNVEV (reference sequence). Trimming removed 5 bases at V and 9 bases at J, with 20 bases between. There are 14 residues in the CDR3. CDR3 nucleotide sequence: TGTGCCAGCAGTCCTGACGCCACCACCGCCGTGCAGTACTTC. This codes for CASSPDATTAVQYF.

The genes are TRBV15 and TRBJ2-3; TRBD2 aligns across 7 bases. CDR1 and CDR2 from the germline V gene are LNHNV and YYDKDF (reference sequence). The CDR3 is 17 amino acids. V was pared by 3 bases and J by 4 bases, with 13 bases of the junction left unmatched. CDR3 nucleotide sequence: TGTGCCACCAGCAGGGAACTATCGGGCGGGAGCGCAGATACGCAGTATTTT. This codes for CATSRELSGGSADTQYF.

V usage is TRBV28 and J usage is TRBJ2-3; D unclear. This CDR3 is 14 amino acids long. Germline assignment: CDR1 MDHEN and CDR2 SYDVKM. Trimming cost V 3 bases and J 2 bases, with 9 bases left between them. Written as DNA, the CDR3 is TGTGCCAGCAGTTTTCACAGATCCACAGATACGCAGTATTTT. It is translated as CASSFHRSTDTQYF. The full variable domain, its missing parts supplied by reference TRBV28 and TRBJ2-3, is DVKVTQSSRYLVKRTGEKVFLECVQDMDHENMFWYRQDPGLGLRLIYFSYDVKMKEKGDIPEGYSVSREKKERFSLILESASTNQTSMYLCASSFHRSTDTQYFGPGTRLTVL.

The CDR3, as DNA: TGTGCCACCAGCTTGCGGGGGGCAGGGGTTGGTGAGCAGTACTTC. Translation: CATSLRGAGVGEQYF. V is TRBV15 and J is TRBJ2-7; 8 nucleotides align to TRBD2. The CDR3 is 15 amino acids. The V gene end was trimmed by 5 bases and the J gene end by 7 bases; junction bases not matched to a gene: 13. Germline CDR1 reads LNHNV; CDR2 reads YYDKDF (reference sequence).

V gene TRBV21-1 combines with J gene TRBJ2-7; the table's TRBD2 call for D was not verified on the DNA. TRBV21-1 is annotated as a pseudogene. The CDR3 runs 16 residues. The CDR3 loop reads CASSKDGRGGGYEQYF. The CDR3 nucleotides are TGTGCCAGCAGCAAAGATGGGAGGGGCGGGGGCTACGAGCAGTACTTC.

This chain joins TRBV27 and TRBJ2-1; unclear D gene. Per the germline V gene, CDR1 is MNHEY and CDR2 is SMNVEV (reference sequence). V was shortened by 1 base and J by 9 bases, with 4 bases between the two germline ends. There are 11 residues in the CDR3. CDR3 loop: CASSLWGEQFF. The CDR3 bases are TGTGCCAGCAGTTTATGGGGTGAGCAGTTCTTC.

The rearrangement joins TRBV7-9 to TRBJ1-3; possible D gene TRBD1, 5 bases. The CDR3 is made up of 18 amino acids. Germline CDR1 is SEHNR and CDR2 is FQNEAQ (reference sequence). Trimming cost V 2 bases and J 4 bases, with 21 bases left between them. CDR3 loop: CASSLPYGGRADGNTIYF. As DNA, the CDR3 is TGTGCCAGCAGCTTACCCTACGGAGGCAGGGCTGACGGAAACACCATATATTTT.

The chain couples TRBV4-1 to TRBJ1-1; D uncertain. Germline CDR1 is MGHRA and CDR2 is YSYEKL. This CDR3 has 11 amino acids. Trimming removed 2 bases from V and 7 bases from J, with 5 bases in between. CDR3 sequence: CASSQFDEAFF. CDR3 coding DNA: TGCGCCAGCAGCCAATTTGATGAAGCTTTCTTT.

This chain connects TRBV7-9 to TRBJ2-7; D unclear. This CDR3 has 12 residues. The ends were cut back, 5 bases at V and 3 bases at J, with 8 bases in the middle. Germline-derived CDR1 and CDR2 are SEHNR and FQNEAQ (reference sequence). The CDR3 coding sequence is TGTGCCAGCAGCGGATCAAGCTACGAGCAGTACTTC. It translates to CASSGSSYEQYF.

The CDR3 DNA reads as TGTGCCAGCACAGGACACTATAATTCACCCCTCCACTTT. Translated, it gives CASTGHYNSPLHF. The chain has TRBV6-5 and TRBJ1-6; a possible D gene is TRBD1 (5 bases). CDR1 is MNHEY and CDR2 is SVGAGI in the germline V gene. V dropped 7 bases and J dropped 3 bases, with 7 bases sitting between them. The CDR3 loop spans 13 amino acids.

CDR3 loop: CASSTSGSISYEQYF. The CDR3 DNA reads TGTGCCAGCAGTACCAGCGGGTCCATCTCCTACGAGCAGTACTTC. The chain combines TRBV2 with TRBJ2-7; D is perhaps TRBD2 (6 bases). Germline V gene data show CDR1 as SNHLY and CDR2 as FYNNEI. V was pared by 5 bases and J by 0 bases, with 14 bases between. The CDR3 spans 15 residues.

This chain connects TRBV6-4 to TRBJ2-1; maybe TRBD2 (5 bases). CDR3 length equals 17 residues. The V gene lost 1 base and the J gene lost 3 bases, with 16 bases spanning the gap. Germline CDR1 is MRHNA and CDR2 is SNTAGT. The DNA of the CDR3 is TGTGCCAGCAGTGACTTTCCCCCTCGGAGCGGCTACAATGAGCAGTTCTTC. Translating it yields CASSDFPPRSGYNEQFF.

CDR3 bases: TGTGCCAGCAGCACCTCCGGGACAGGGGTACACGAGCAGTACTTC. Translating it yields CASSTSGTGVHEQYF. This chain uses TRBV9 with TRBJ2-7; 10 bases fit TRBD1. The ends lost 4 bases at V and 5 bases at J; junction bases unmatched: 9. Germline loops: CDR1 SGDLS, CDR2 YYNGEE. There are 15 residues in the CDR3.

J is TRBJ2-2 and V is TRBV11-2, with D maybe TRBD1 (5 bases). The CDR3 spans 17 residues. Germline CDR1 SGHAT, CDR2 FQNNGV. Deletions cut 2 bases from V and 7 bases from J, with 20 bases between. CDR3: CASSLYLEAGPLGELFF. In DNA form, the CDR3 reads TGTGCCAGCAGCTTATATTTAGAGGCAGGGCCCCTCGGGGAGCTGTTTTTT.

The V call is TRBV7-9, the J call TRBJ2-2; D unclear. Trimming left V 8 bases short and J 1 base short, with 8 bases between. CDR3 length: 13 amino acids. Looked up from germline, CDR1 is SEHNR and CDR2 is FQNEAQ (reference sequence). The CDR3 reads CASGYVNTGELFF. The CDR3 DNA follows: TGTGCCAGCGGTTACGTGAACACCGGGGAGCTGTTTTTT.

This clone was found once. The V gene is TRBV5-4, the J gene TRBJ2-1, with 9 bases identical to TRBD2. CDR1 and CDR2 from the germline V gene are SGHNT and YYREEE (reference sequence). The J segment lost 2 bases and the V segment lost 2 bases, leaving 5 bases of the junction unmatched. The CDR3 extends over 16 amino acids. CDR3: CASSLLAGAPYNEQFF. For the CDR3, the DNA is TGTGCCAGCAGCTTATTAGCGGGAGCCCCCTACAATGAGCAGTTCTTC.

The chain joins TRBV28 to TRBJ2-5; 11 bases align to TRBD2. CDR3 length: 17 residues. The germline gives CDR1 MDHEN, CDR2 SYDVKM. V dropped 3 bases and J dropped 3; count of bases not matched to a gene: 9. As DNA, the CDR3 is TGTGCCAGCAGTTTTTGGGGTAGCGGGAGGGCCGAAGAGACCCAGTACTTC. Protein product: CASSFWGSGRAEETQYF. The variable domain in full, completed from reference TRBV28 and TRBJ2-5, reads DVKVTQSSRYLVKRTGEKVFLECVQDMDHENMFWYRQDPGLGLRLIYFSYDVKMKEKGDIPEGYSVSREKKERFSLILESASTNQTSMYLCASSFWGSGRAEETQYFGPGTRLLVL.

This clone was observed once. The chain combines TRBV9 with TRBJ1-2; D ambiguous. Trimming took 3 bases from V and 0 from J, leaving 6 bases between them. Germline-derived CDR1 and CDR2 are SGDLS and YYNGEE. This CDR3 comprises 13 residues. The CDR3 DNA reads as TGTGCCAGCAGCGCATCAACTAACTATGGCTACACCTTC. This codes for CASSASTNYGYTF.

This clone is labeled medium-sized. The CDR3 region has the DNA TGTGCCAGCAGCTTAAGGGACGGAGCCGGCTACGAGCAGTACTTC. Protein sequence: CASSLRDGAGYEQYF. This chain uses TRBV7-6 with TRBJ2-7; D is possibly TRBD1 or TRBD2 (5 bases each). Looked up from germline, CDR1 is SGHVS and CDR2 is FNYEAQ. The CDR3 runs 15 residues. The V end was cut by 2 bases, the J end by 3 bases, with 14 bases between.